A single sample gave rise to the 14 T cell receptor beta chains below, sequenced in a study of T-cell memory formation after mild COVID-19. MiXCR was run by TCRdb on the 5' RACE reads, yielding one entry per CDR3 protein. The sample shows about half a million distinct CDR3 sequences, approximately 18% of them seen only once. Sequenced: PBMCs or a T cell subset sorted from them (not recorded which). All receptors derive from an adult woman who had mild COVID-19 (a few samples of this study predate the infection). Cell type and time point are not known.

This clonotype was detected many times. The J gene is TRBJ2-2, the V gene TRBV7-3, with D maybe TRBD1 (5 bases). V lost 5 bases, J lost 4 bases, and 14 bases lay in between. The length of the CDR3 is 15 residues. CDR1 is SGHTA, CDR2 FQGTGA, per germline. The CDR3 DNA reads as TGTGCCAGCAGCCCCGGTCAGGGTAGCACCGGGGAGCTGTTTTTT. As protein: CASSPGQGSTGELFF.

This clonotype was observed many times. CDR3 residues: CASSPTGWSPNYGYTF. The DNA of the CDR3 is TGCGCCAGCAGCCCGACAGGGTGGTCTCCTAACTATGGCTACACCTTC. The rearrangement uses TRBV5-1 and TRBJ1-2; 7 nucleotides align to TRBD1. J gave up 0 bases and V 4 bases, and 9 bases lay outside the gene matches. The CDR3 contains 16 residues. Germline assignment: CDR1 SGHRS and CDR2 YFSETQ.

The V and J genes are TRBV20-1 and TRBJ1-1; D not certain. Germline CDR1 and CDR2: DFQATT and SNEGSKA (reference sequence). This CDR3 contains 14 residues. Trimming stripped 0 bases from V and 1 base from J, with 9 bases between. The CDR3 region has the DNA TGCAGTGCTAGAGATCCGAAGAAGAACACTGAAGCTTTCTTT. This sequence encodes CSARDPKKNTEAFF.

To note about this clonotype: The DNA is left out, because the CDR3 cannot be placed on it with certainty; the CDR3 is given as TCRdb lists it. The V call is TRBV7-5, the J call TRBJ1-5. TRBV7-5 is deemed a pseudogene. The CDR3 numbers 20 amino acids, ends counted. The CDR3 here is CISVSEACHNGTILNQPQHF.

The rearrangement links TRBV10-3 to TRBJ2-3, with D unclear. Germline CDR1 is ENHRY and CDR2 is SYGVKD. This CDR3 is built from 15 residues. V lost 4 bases to trimming and J lost 4 bases, with 15 bases between them. CDR3 DNA sequence: TGTGCCATCAGTGGCCAAGGAAGGGCTTCAGATACGCAGTATTTT. Translating it yields CAISGQGRASDTQYF.

V usage is TRBV20-1 and J usage is TRBJ2-1, with TRBD2 matching 11 bases. Germline V gives CDR1 DFQATT, CDR2 SNEGSKA (reference sequence). The CDR3 has 15 amino acids. Trimming cost V 0 bases and J 7 bases; bases outside gene matches: 5. CDR3: CSARDRTSGQNEQFF. The CDR3 DNA reads TGCAGTGCTAGAGACCGGACTAGCGGGCAAAATGAGCAGTTCTTC.

The CDR3 bases are TGCGCCAGCAGCCAAAGACAGAACCTGAACACTGAAGCTTTCTTT. Residues: CASSQRQNLNTEAFF. This rearrangement joins TRBV4-1 to TRBJ1-1; the D gene is possibly TRBD1 (5 bases). The germline CDR1 and CDR2 sequences are MGHRA and YSYEKL. The V end lost 2 bases, the J end lost 0 bases, and 10 bases lay between the germline ends. The CDR3 has 15 amino acids.

The chain recombines TRBV7-9 with TRBJ2-7; D is undetermined. Germline CDR1 and CDR2: SEHNR and FQNEAQ (reference sequence). The CDR3 runs to 13 residues. Trimming pared 1 base from V and 3 bases from J, leaving 7 bases between. CDR3 amino acids: CASSLGAFYEQYF. In nucleotides, the CDR3 is TGTGCCAGCAGCTTAGGGGCTTTCTACGAGCAGTACTTC.

In this sample, this clonotype turned up once. This chain links TRBV12-3 or TRBV12-4 with TRBJ2-5; a weak D match, TRBD1 (6 bases). This CDR3 contains 14 residues. V was clipped by 5 bases and J by 0 bases, with 10 bases between them. CDR3 residues: CASSSGQNQETQYF. DNA of the CDR3: TGTGCCAGCAGTAGCGGACAGAACCAAGAGACCCAGTACTTC.

The table lists this clonotype with a few counts. The V gene is TRBV2, the J gene TRBJ2-7; TRBD1 matches at 9 bases. Per germline, CDR1 SNHLY and CDR2 FYNNEI. V was clipped by 7 bases and J by 4 bases; unmatched bases: 23. This CDR3 spans 19 amino acids. CDR3 nucleotide sequence: TGTGCCAGCAACGGGGTCCCCTCCCGGCCTAGGACAGGGGCTTACGAGCAGTACTTC. Its translation: CASNGVPSRPRTGAYEQYF.

This clonotype came up a few times. The V gene is TRBV9, the J gene TRBJ2-2; D gene uncertain. CDR3 size: 13 residues. Trimming removed 0 bases at V and 6 bases at J, with 6 bases between. From germline, CDR1 is SGDLS and CDR2 YYNGEE. CDR3 coding DNA: TGTGCCAGCAGCGTAGACGGATCCGGGGAGCTGTTTTTT. Protein sequence: CASSVDGSGELFF.

The sample holds a few counts of this clonotype. This rearrangement joins TRBV5-6 to TRBJ1-2; 7 nucleotides match TRBD1. This CDR3 has 13 residues. Per germline, CDR1 SGHDT and CDR2 YYEEEE. V lost 0 bases, J lost 8 bases, and 4 bases stayed unmatched. The CDR3 reads CASSLVGTEGYTF. The CDR3 DNA reads as TGTGCCAGCAGCTTGGTTGGGACAGAGGGCTACACCTTC. The whole variable domain, filled in from reference TRBV5-6 and TRBJ1-2, reads DAGVTQSPTHLIKTRGQQVTLRCSPKSGHDTVSWYQQALGQGPQFIFQYYEEEERQRGNFPDRFSGHQFPNYSSELNVNALLLGDSALYLCASSLVGTEGYTFGSGTRLTVV.

This clonotype has only a few counts. The CDR3 DNA sequence: TGTGCCAGCAGACCAGGGGAGACAAATGAAAAACTGTTTTTT. Protein: CASRPGETNEKLFF. The rearrangement links TRBV3-1 to TRBJ1-4; D possibly corresponds to TRBD1 (6 bases). This CDR3 is 14 amino acids long. The V end lost 6 bases, the J end lost 5 bases, and 13 bases lay between the germline ends. The germline V gene encodes CDR1 LGHDT and CDR2 YNNKEL (reference sequence).

This rearrangement joins TRBV20-1 to TRBJ1-6; no reliable D call. CDR3 length: 15 residues. The germline V and J ends were trimmed by 6 bases and 0 bases, with 12 bases remaining between them. The germline gives CDR1 DFQATT, CDR2 SNEGSKA (reference sequence). CDR3 protein: CSATDRSSYNSPLHF. The CDR3 DNA reads as TGCAGTGCCACCGACCGATCCTCCTATAATTCACCCCTCCACTTT.